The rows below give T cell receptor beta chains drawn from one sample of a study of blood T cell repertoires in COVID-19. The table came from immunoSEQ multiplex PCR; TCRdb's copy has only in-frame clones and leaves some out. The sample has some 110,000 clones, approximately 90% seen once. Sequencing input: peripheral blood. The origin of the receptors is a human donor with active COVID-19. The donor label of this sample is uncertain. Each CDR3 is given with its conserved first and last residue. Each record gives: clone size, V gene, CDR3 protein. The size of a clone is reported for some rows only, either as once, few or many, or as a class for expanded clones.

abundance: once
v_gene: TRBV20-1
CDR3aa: CSADSNTEAFF

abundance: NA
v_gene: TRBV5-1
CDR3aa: CASSLVPAGYEQYF

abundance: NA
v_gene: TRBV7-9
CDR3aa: CASSLVSGGAAETQYF

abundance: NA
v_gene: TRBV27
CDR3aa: CASSVTQGRKPQHF

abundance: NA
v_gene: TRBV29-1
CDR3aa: CSVLGLAGAQDYF

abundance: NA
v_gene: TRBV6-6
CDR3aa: CATQSSGRAIKTQYF

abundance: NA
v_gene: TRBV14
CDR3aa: CASSHRGGNTEAFF

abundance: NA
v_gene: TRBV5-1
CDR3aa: CASSFRPGGAGETQYF

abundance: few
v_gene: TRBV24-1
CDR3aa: CATSDSTDSNEQYF

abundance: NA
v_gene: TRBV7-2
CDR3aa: CASSSHLGGTQYF

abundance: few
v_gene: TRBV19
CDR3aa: CASSIVGGGTQYF

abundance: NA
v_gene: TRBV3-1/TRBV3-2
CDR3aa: CASSQATTNEQFF

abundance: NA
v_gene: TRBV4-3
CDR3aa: CASSQDRLGVGAQPQHF

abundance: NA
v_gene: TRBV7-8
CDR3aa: CASSPRTGGAANYGYTF

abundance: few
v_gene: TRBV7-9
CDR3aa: CASNSGTSGGRSYEQYF

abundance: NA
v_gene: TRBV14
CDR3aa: CASSHGWGGAADTQYF

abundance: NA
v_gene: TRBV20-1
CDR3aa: CSVRLAGPQHF

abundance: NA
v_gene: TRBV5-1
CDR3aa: CASSFKQGRENTEAFF

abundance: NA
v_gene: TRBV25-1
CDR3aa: CASSPLGLGEETQYF

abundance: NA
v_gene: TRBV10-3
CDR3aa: CAISEGLQPQHF

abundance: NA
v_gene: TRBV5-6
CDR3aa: CASSLIQGGYGYTF

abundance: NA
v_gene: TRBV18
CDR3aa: CASSPTAGVQETQYF

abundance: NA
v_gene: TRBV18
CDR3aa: CASSTGTGDEKLFF

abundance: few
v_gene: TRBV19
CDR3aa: CASRRTGTRGGSPLHF

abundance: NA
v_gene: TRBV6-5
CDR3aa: CASSQTGWDKPQHF

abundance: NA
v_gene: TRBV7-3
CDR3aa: CASSWTGAHTDTQYF

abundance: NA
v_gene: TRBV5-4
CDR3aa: CASSYPRGAGSTDTQYF

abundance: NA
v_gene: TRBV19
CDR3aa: CASSIDGGGGALGTDTQYF

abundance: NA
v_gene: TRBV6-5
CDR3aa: CASDREGWETQYF

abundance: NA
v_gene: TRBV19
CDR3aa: CASSILGGGGGNEQFF

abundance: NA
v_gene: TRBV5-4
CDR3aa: CASSLSDWAYEQYF

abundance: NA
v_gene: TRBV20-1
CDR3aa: CSAWRGTSGNF

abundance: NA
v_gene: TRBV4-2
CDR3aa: CASSQGPGSYNEQFF

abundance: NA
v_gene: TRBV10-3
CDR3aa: CAIRPWDRSTDTQYF

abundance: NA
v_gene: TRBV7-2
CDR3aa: CASSSVWSGLTYEQYF

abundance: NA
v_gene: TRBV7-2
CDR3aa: CASSQRGTTDTQYF

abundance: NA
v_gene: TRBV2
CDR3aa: CASSSTSGGAGEQFF

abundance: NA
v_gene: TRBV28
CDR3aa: CASSGGARPFEQYF

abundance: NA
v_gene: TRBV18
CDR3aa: CASSPSQATEAFF

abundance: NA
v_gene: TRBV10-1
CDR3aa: CASGRRNTGELFF

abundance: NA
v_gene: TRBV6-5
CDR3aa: CASSSRQGGSYNEQFF

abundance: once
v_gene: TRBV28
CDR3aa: CASTPGGQTNTEAFF

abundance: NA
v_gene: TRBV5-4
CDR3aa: CASSFAPTDNYGYTF

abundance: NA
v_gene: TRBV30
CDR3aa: CAWTTGGAGYTF

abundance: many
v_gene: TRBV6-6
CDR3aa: CASSSTGGAGKQYF

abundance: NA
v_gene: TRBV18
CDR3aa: CASSPGGTGKLFF

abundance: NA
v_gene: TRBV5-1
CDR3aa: CASSTRTSGGGRTDTQYF

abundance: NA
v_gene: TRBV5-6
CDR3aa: CASSLGGLAGVPYNEQFF

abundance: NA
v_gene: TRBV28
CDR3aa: CASSWTGIEQYF